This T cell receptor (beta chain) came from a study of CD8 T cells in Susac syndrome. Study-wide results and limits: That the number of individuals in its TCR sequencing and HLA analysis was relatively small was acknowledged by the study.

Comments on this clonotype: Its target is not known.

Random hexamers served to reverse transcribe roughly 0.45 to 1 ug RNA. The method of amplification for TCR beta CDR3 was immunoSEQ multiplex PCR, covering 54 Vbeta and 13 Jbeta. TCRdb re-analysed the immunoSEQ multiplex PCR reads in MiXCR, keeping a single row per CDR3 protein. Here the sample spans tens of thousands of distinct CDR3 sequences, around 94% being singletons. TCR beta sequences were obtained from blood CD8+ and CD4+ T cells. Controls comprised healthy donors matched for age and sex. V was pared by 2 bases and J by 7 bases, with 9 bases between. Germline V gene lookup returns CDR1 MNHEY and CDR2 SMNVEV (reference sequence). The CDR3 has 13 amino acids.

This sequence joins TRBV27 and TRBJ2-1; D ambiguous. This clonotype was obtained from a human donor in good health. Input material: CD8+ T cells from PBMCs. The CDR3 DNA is TGTGCCAGCAGTTTAGGGCTTTCAAATGAGCAGTTCTTC. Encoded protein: CASSLGLSNEQFF.